Presented here are 7 T cell receptor beta chains from one specimen sequenced in a study of T cell repertoires in aging, cancer and after chemotherapy. Peripheral blood genomic DNA, not sorted cells or RNA, was the template. TRB rearrangements spanning V, D and J were amplified using mixed TRB-A/B primers. TCRdb called the multiplex PCR reads again in MiXCR, with one record for every CDR3 protein. This sample has thousands of distinct CDR3 sequences; around 30% occur once, and the top ten carry 68%. The sequenced material came from blood. Receptors were obtained from a human donor with a blood cancer. The donor label of this sample is uncertain.

This chain uses TRBV30 with TRBJ2-3; 7 bases map to TRBD2. The ends lost 8 bases at V and 1 base at J; junction bases unmatched: 3. This CDR3 has 12 amino acids. CDR1 GTSNPN and CDR2 SVGIG come from the germline V gene (reference sequence). The CDR3 spells CAGGVGTDTQYF. The CDR3 region has the DNA TGTGCCGGGGGGGTCGGCACAGATACGCAGTATTTT.

The rearrangement links TRBV20-1 to TRBJ2-1; 7 bases line up with TRBD1. With 3 bases clipped from V and 8 bases from J, the junction kept 16 bases outside the gene matches. The V gene's germline CDR1 is DFQATT and CDR2 SNEGSKA (reference sequence). This CDR3 spans 16 amino acids. Here the CDR3 DNA reads TGCAGTGCTAGGGGCGCTACGACAGGGATACAGGATGAGCAGTTCTTC. Its translation: CSARGATTGIQDEQFF.

This clonotype occurred once. The rearrangement joins TRBV6-5 to TRBJ2-3, with TRBD1 matching over 8 bases. Unmatched junction bases numbered 10, after V lost 8 bases and J lost 3 bases. This CDR3 is built from 15 residues. Germline V lookup: CDR1 MNHEY, CDR2 SVGAGI. In DNA, the CDR3 is TGTGCCAGCGGGAGAAGTCAGGGGGCAACAGATACGCAGTATTTT. It translates to CASGRSQGATDTQYF.

This clonotype was seen a handful of times. The chain recombines TRBV5-4 with TRBJ2-7; D unresolved. V was shortened by 5 bases and J by 3 bases, with 12 bases between the two germline ends. Germline CDR1 is SGHNT and CDR2 is YYREEE (reference sequence). The CDR3 sequence is 13 residues long. DNA for the CDR3: TGTGCCAGCAGTTCCGGGCCACTCTACGAGCAGTACTTC. It encodes CASSSGPLYEQYF. The full variable domain, rest sourced from reference TRBV5-4 and TRBJ2-7, is ETGVTQSPTHLIKTRGQQVTLRCSSQSGHNTVSWYQQALGQGPQFIFQYYREEENGRGNFPPRFSGLQFPNYSSELNVNALELDDSALYLCASSSGPLYEQYFGPGTRLTVT.

The genes are TRBV6-1 and TRBJ2-7; possibly TRBD1 for D (5 bases). Germline V gene lookup returns CDR1 MNHNS and CDR2 SASEGT. V lost 7 bases to trimming and J lost 6 bases, with 13 bases between them. The length of the CDR3 is 12 residues. CDR3 DNA sequence: TGTGCCAGCACCACAGGTCCCACCGAGCAGTACTTC. It codes for CASTTGPTEQYF.

This clonotype was seen a handful of times. The V and J genes are TRBV12-3 or TRBV12-4 and TRBJ2-7, with D unresolved. V lost 6 bases, J lost 1 base, and 16 bases lay in between. The CDR3 loop spans 15 amino acids. CDR3 protein: CASSPVGFHSYEQYF. The CDR3 DNA reads as TGTGCCAGCAGCCCTGTGGGGTTCCATTCCTACGAGCAGTACTTC.

The genes are TRBV6-5 and TRBJ1-5; D possibly corresponds to TRBD1 (6 bases). From germline, CDR1 is MNHEY and CDR2 SVGAGI. The CDR3 sequence is 15 residues long. Trimming left V 6 bases short and J 6 bases short, with 18 bases between. The CDR3: CASSTPMGAGQPQHF. CDR3 in DNA: TGTGCCAGCAGCACGCCTATGGGGGCAGGTCAGCCCCAGCATTTT.